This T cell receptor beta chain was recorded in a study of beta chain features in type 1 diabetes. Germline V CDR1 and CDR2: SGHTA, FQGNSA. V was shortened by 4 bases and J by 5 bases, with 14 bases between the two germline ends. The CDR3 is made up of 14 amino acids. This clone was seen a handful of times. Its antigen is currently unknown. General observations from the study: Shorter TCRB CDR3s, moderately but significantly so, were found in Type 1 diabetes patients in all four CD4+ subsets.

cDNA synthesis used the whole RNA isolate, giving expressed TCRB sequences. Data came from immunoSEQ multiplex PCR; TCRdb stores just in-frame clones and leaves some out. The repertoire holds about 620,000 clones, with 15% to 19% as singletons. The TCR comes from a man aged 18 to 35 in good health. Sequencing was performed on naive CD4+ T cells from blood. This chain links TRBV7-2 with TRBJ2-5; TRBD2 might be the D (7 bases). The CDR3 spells CASSSLGGLETQYF. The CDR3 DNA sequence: TGTGCCAGCAGCTCCCTCGGGGGGCTGGAGACCCAGTACTTC. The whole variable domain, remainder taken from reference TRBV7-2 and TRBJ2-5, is GAGVSQSPSNKVTEKGKDVELRCDPISGHTALYWYRQSLGQGLEFLIYFQGNSAPDKSGLPSDRFSAERTGGSVSTLTIQRTQQEDSAVYLCASSSLGGLETQYFGPGTRLLVL.